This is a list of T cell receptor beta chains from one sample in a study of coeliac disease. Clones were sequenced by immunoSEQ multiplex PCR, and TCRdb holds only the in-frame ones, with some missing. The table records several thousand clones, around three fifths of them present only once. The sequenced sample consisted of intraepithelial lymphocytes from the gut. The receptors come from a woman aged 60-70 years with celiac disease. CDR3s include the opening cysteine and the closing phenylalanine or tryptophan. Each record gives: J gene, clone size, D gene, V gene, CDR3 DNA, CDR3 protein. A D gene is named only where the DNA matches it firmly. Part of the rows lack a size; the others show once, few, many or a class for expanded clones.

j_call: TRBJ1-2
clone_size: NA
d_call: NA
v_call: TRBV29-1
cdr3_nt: TGCAGCGCCGACAGCTATGGCTACACCTTC
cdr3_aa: CSADSYGYTF

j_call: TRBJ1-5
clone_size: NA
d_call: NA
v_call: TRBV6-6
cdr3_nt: TGTGCCAGCAGTTTTACGGGGAATCAGCCCCAGCATTTT
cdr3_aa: CASSFTGNQPQHF

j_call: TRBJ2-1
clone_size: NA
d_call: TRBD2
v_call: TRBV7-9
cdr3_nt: TGTGCCAGCAGCGTACCGGGACTAGGTTCTTATGAGCAGTTCTTC
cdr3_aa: CASSVPGLGSYEQFF

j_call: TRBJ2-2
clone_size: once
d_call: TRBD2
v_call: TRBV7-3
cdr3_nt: TGTGCCAGCAGCTTAATAGCGGGAGGGAAAACCGGGGAGCTGTTTTTT
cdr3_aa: CASSLIAGGKTGELFF

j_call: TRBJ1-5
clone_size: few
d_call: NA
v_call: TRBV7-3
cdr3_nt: TGTGCCAGCTCCATAGGGGCAAATCAGCCCCAGCATTTT
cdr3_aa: CASSIGANQPQHF

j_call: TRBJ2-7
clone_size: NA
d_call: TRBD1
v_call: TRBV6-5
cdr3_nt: TGTGCCAGCAGTTACGCGACAGGGGACCACTACGAGCAGTACTTC
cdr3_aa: CASSYATGDHYEQYF

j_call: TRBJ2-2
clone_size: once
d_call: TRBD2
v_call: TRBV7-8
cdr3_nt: TGTGCCAGCAGGAGCGGGGGGACCACCGGGGAGCTGTTTTTT
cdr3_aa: CASRSGGTTGELFF

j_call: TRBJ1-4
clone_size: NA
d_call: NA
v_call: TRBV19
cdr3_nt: TGTGCCAGTAGTATCCGCGACAGCCCTAATGAAAAACTGTTTTTT
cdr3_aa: CASSIRDSPNEKLFF

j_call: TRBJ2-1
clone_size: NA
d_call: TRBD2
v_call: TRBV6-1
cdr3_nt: TGTGCCAGCAGTGAATCCCTGGGGAGCGGGAGGTTCTTC
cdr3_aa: CASSESLGSGRFF

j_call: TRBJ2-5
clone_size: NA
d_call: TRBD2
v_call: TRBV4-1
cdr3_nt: TGCGCCAGCAGCCCTCCGGGACTAGCTCAAGAGACCCAGTACTTC
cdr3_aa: CASSPPGLAQETQYF